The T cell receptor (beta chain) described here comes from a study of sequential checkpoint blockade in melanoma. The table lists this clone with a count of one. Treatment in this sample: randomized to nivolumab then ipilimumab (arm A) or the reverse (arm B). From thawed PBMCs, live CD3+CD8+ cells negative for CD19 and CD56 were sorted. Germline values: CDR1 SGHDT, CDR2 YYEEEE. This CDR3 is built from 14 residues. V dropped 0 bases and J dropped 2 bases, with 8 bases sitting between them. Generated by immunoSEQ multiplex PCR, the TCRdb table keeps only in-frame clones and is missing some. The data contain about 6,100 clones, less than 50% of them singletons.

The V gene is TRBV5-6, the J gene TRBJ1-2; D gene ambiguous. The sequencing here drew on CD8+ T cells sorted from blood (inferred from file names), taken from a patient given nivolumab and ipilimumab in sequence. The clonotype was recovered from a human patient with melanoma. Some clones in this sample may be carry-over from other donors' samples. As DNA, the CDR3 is TGTGCCAGCAGCTTGGTCGCCAGAAACTATGGCTACACCTTC. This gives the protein CASSLVARNYGYTF.